One and the same sample provided the 3 T cell receptor beta chains below, sequenced in a study of technical replicates of blood from several donors. Assay: immunoSEQ multiplex PCR; the TCRdb copy retains only in-frame clones and omits some. In the table there are tens of thousands of clones, about 97% of which are singletons. Source material: T cells isolated from PBMCs. These receptors came from a human donor in good health.

The chain has TRBV28 and TRBJ1-2, with D perhaps matching TRBD1 (6 bases). The V and J ends lost 10 bases and 5 bases respectively, with 14 bases between them. The CDR3 runs to 12 residues. Per germline, CDR1 MDHEN and CDR2 SYDVKM. The CDR3 spells CATQGQSYGYTF. DNA for the CDR3: TGTGCCACCCAGGGACAATCTTATGGCTACACCTTC.

This sequence joins TRBV14 and TRBJ2-1; perhaps TRBD2 as D (5 bases). CDR3 length: 16 amino acids. Germline CDR1 reads SGHDN; CDR2 reads FVKESK. The V gene lost 3 bases and the J gene lost 0 bases, with 12 bases spanning the gap. CDR3 amino acids: CASSQDSILSYNEQFF. CDR3 nucleotides: TGTGCCAGCAGCCAGGACTCGATCCTCTCCTACAATGAGCAGTTCTTC.

This rearrangement joins TRBV5-6 to TRBJ2-1; the match to TRBD2 covers 9 bases. The germline gives CDR1 SGHDT, CDR2 YYEEEE. V was pared by 2 bases and J by 7 bases, with 4 bases of the junction left unmatched. The CDR3 is 14 residues long. CDR3 nucleotide sequence: TGTGCCAGCAGCTTTAGCGGGAGTCATAATGAGCAGTTCTTC. This sequence encodes CASSFSGSHNEQFF.